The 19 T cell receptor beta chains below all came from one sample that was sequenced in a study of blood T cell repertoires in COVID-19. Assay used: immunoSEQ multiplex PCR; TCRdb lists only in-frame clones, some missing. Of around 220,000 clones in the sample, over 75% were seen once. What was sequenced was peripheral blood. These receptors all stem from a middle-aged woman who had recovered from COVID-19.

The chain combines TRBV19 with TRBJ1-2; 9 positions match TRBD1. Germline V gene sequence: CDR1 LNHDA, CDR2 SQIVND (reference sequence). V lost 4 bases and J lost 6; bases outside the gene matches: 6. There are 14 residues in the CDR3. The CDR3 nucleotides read TGTGCCAGTAGTACGGACAGGGGATGGGATGGCTACACCTTC. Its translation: CASSTDRGWDGYTF.

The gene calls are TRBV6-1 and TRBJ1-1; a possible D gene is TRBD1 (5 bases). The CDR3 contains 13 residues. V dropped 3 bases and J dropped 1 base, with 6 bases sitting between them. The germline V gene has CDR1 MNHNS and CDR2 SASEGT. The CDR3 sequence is CASSDRANTEAFF. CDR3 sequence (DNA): TGTGCCAGCAGTGACAGGGCGAACACTGAAGCTTTCTTT.

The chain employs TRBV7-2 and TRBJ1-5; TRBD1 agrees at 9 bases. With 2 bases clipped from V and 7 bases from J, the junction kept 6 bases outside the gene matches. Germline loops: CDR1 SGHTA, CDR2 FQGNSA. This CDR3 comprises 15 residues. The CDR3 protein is CASSLNGQGTQPQHF. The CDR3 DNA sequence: TGTGCCAGCAGCTTAAATGGACAGGGGACGCAGCCCCAGCATTTT.

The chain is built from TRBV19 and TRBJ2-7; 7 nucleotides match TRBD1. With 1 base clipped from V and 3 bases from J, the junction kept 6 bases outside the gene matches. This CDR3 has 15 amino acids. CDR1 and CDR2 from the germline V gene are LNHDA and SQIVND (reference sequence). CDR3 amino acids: CASSIAEQGHYEQYF. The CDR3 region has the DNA TGTGCCAGTAGTATAGCCGAACAGGGGCACTACGAGCAGTACTTC.

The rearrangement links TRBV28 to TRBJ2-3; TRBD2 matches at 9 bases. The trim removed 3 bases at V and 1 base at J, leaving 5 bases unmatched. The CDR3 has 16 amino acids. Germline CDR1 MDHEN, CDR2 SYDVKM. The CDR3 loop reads CASSFQAGGRTDTQYF. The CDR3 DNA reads TGTGCCAGCAGTTTCCAAGCGGGGGGTCGCACAGATACGCAGTATTTT.

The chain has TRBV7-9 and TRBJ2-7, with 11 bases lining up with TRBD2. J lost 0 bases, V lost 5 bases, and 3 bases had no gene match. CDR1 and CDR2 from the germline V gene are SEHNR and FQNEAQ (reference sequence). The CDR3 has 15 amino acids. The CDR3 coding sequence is TGTGCCAGCAGCCTTACTAGCGGGAGCTCCTACGAGCAGTACTTC. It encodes CASSLTSGSSYEQYF.

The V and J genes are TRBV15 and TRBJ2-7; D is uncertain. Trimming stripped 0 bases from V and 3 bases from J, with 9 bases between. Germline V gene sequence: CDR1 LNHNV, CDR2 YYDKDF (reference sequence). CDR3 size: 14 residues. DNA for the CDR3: TGTGCCACCAGCAGAGATCTGGGCAGCTACGAGCAGTACTTC. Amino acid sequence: CATSRDLGSYEQYF.

The CDR3 DNA follows: TGTGCCAGCAGCTCCCTAGCGGGAGCGGGCGAGCAGTACTTC. Amino acid sequence: CASSSLAGAGEQYF. This chain connects TRBV7-2 to TRBJ2-7; 10 bases agree with TRBD2. CDR1 SGHTA and CDR2 FQGNSA come from the germline V gene. The CDR3 runs to 14 residues. Trimming removed 4 bases from V and 6 bases from J; junction bases left unmatched: 6. Drawing the rest from reference TRBV7-2 and TRBJ2-7, the complete variable domain is GAGVSQSPSNKVTEKGKDVELRCDPISGHTALYWYRQSLGQGLEFLIYFQGNSAPDKSGLPSDRFSAERTGGSVSTLTIQRTQQEDSAVYLCASSSLAGAGEQYFGPGTRLTVT.

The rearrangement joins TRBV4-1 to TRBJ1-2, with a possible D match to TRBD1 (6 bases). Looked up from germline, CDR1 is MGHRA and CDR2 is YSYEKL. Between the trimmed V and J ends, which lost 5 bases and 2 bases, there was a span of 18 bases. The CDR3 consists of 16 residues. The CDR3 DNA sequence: TGCGCCAGCAGCGAACCTCCGGGACAAAAAAACTATGGCTACACCTTC. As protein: CASSEPPGQKNYGYTF.

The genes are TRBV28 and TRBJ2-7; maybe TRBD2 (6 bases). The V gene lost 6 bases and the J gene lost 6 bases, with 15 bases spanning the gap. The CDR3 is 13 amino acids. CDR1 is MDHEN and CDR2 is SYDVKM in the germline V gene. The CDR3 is CASSPPLGGEQYF. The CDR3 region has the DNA TGTGCCAGCAGCCCTCCCTTGGGGGGCGAGCAGTACTTC.

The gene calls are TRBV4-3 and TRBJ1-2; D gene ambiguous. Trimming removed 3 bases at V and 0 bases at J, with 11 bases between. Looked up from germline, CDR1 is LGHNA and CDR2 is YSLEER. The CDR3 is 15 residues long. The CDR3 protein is CASSHKDTPNYGYTF. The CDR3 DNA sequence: TGCGCCAGCAGCCACAAAGACACCCCTAACTATGGCTACACCTTC.

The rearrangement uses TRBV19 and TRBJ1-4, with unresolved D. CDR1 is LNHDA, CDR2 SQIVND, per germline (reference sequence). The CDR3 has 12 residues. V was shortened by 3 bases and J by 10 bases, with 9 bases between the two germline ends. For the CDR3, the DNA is TGTGCCAGTAGTATGGGTGGGAGAAAACTGTTTTTT. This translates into CASSMGGRKLFF.

Written as DNA, the CDR3 is TGTGCCAGCAGCTTAGCCTCGGGACAAGGAAACACCATATATTTT. It codes for CASSLASGQGNTIYF. The gene calls are TRBV7-2 and TRBJ1-3; maybe TRBD1 (6 bases). The V end was cut by 0 bases, the J end by 4 bases, with 10 bases between. The CDR3 is made up of 15 amino acids. Germline loops: CDR1 SGHTA, CDR2 FQGNSA.

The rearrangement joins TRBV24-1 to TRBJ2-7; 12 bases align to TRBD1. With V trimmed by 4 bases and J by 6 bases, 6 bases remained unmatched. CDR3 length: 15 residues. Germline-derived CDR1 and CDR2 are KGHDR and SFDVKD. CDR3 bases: TGTGCCACCAGTGAGGCCGGGACAGGGGGCGGCGAGCAGTACTTC. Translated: CATSEAGTGGGEQYF.

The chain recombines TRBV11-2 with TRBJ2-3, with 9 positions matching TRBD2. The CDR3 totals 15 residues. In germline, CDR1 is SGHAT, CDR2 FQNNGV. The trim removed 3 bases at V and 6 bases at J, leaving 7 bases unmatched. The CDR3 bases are TGTGCCAGCAGCTTTGGCGGGAGGGCATTGGATACGCAGTATTTT. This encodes CASSFGGRALDTQYF. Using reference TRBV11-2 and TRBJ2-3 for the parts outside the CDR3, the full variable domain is EAGVAQSPRYKIIEKRQSVAFWCNPISGHATLYWYQQILGQGPKLLIQFQNNGVVDDSQLPKDRFSAERLKGVDSTLKIQPAKLEDSAVYLCASSFGGRALDTQYFGPGTRLTVL.

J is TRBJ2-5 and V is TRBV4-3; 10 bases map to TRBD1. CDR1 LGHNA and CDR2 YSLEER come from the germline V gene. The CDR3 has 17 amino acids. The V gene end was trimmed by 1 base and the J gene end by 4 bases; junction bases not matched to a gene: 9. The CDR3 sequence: CASSQAWRQGAGETQYF. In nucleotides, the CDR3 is TGCGCCAGCAGCCAAGCTTGGAGACAGGGGGCCGGAGAGACCCAGTACTTC.

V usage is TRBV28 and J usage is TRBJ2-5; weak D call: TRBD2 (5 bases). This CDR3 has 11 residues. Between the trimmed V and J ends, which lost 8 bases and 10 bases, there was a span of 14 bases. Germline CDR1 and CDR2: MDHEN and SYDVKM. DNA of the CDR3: TGTGCCAGCCATCGTCTCGGGATCCAGTACTTC. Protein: CASHRLGIQYF.

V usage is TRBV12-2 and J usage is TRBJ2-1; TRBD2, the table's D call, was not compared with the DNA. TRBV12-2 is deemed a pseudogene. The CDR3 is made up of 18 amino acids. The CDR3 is CASRSDVLRSGEGNEQFF. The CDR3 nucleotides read TGTGCAAGTCGCTCAGACGTGCTCCGGAGCGGGGAGGGGAATGAGCAGTTCTTC.

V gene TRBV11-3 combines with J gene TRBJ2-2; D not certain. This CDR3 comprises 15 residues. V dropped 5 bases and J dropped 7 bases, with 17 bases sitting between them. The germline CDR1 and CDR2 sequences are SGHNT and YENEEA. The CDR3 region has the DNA TGTGCCAGCAGCAAGAGAAGTGTTCCCGACGGGGAGCTGTTTTTT. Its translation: CASSKRSVPDGELFF.